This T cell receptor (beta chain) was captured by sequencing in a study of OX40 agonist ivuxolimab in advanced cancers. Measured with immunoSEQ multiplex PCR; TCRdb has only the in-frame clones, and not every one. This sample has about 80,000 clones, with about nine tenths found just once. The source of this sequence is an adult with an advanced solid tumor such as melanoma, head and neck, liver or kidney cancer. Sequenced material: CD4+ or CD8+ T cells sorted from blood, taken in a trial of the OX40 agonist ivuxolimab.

The CDR3 sequence is CASRSFGSPNYEQYF. CDR3 DNA sequence: TGTGCCAGCAGAAGTTTCGGAAGTCCCAACTACGAGCAGTACTTC. The rearrangement joins TRBV14 to TRBJ2-7; D is unclear. This CDR3 contains 15 residues. The V gene lost 6 bases and the J gene lost 3 bases, with 18 bases spanning the gap. CDR1 and CDR2 (germline): SGHDN, FVKESK.